What follows describes a single T cell receptor beta chain. A multiplex PCR was run with 60 Vbeta primers and 13 Jbeta primers. Sequenced by immunoSEQ multiplex PCR; TCRdb stores in-frame clones only, minus some. The data show around 150,000 clones, with 60% to 75% seen just once and more than 1.5% held by the top ten. These data are taken from a study of cytomegalovirus exposure and HLA in healthy donors. V dropped 2 bases and J dropped 0; count of bases not matched to a gene: 6. From germline, CDR1 is SGHTA and CDR2 FQGNSA. The CDR3 has 16 residues. This TCR was sampled from a human donor in good health. Specimen: PBMCs. V usage is TRBV7-2 and J usage is TRBJ1-1; TRBD1 matches at 7 bases. CDR3 in amino acids: CASSLPRDSLNTEAFF. CDR3 nucleotides: TGTGCCAGCAGCTTACCCCGGGACAGCCTGAACACTGAAGCTTTCTTT.